Sequencing of this T cell receptor beta chain was carried out in a study of shared clonotypes between healthy human individuals (dated by TCRdb to about 2020). At the level of the whole study: A couple of women and three men aged 18 to 49 years were included in the cohort. The study deeply sequenced blood TCR repertoires of about 5 healthy adults to estimate repertoire size and the extent of clonotype sharing between individuals. To increase sequencing depth and limit assay-specific biases, different laboratories used diverse techniques to prepare libraries and sequence TCR repertoires. Between about 0.8 and 9 billion PBMCs per donor were obtained by leukapheresis. What the research found in general, with its limitations: Sampling was limited to blood, and TCR repertoires in tissue likely differ from TCR repertoires in blood. Because the study included a small number of donors, the genetic and exposure-history diversity represented was limited. Pairwise subsampling led to the expectation that sequencing depth would affect the degree of clonotype sharing among donors.

Using the deep immunoSEQ assay, TCR CDR3 regions were amplified from genomic DNA by multiplex PCR. Genomic DNA extracted from each cell subset was distributed evenly over all wells of several immunoSEQ 96-well plates, and each plate served as one replicate. For unsorted PBMC, each replicate PCR was loaded with roughly 0.3 ug genomic DNA, equivalent to about 30,000 T cell genomes. Genomic DNA from unsorted PBMC was sequenced over ten immunoSEQ deep assay plates. Purified libraries were measured with a Qubit 3.0 fluorometer, size-checked on a Bioanalyzer 2100, and measured again with the KAPA Library Quantification kit. Every immunoSEQ 96-well plate was sequenced on a dedicated single-read 150-cycle Illumina NextSeq 550 flow cell. As for the original processing: Because the immunoSEQ output included only junctional sequences and no quality scores, the filtering could not be the same as the filtering used for full-length reads. Sequences were annotated with PyIR, a Python wrapper for IgBLAST v1.9, and V/J genes and CDR3 were assigned using IMGT germline references. Any read was removed if the V/J assignment was weak (E-value above 1e-6), the CDR3 was missing, or the read contained stop codons, out-of-frame junctions, or ambiguous translated residues. V3J clonotypes were defined as sequences sharing an identical inferred V gene, J gene, and CDR3 amino acid sequence. Percentage overlap between repertoires was calculated by dividing the number of shared unique clonotypes by the size of the smaller repertoire. RTK rarefaction, the Chao1 estimator, and Recon v2.1 estimates of unobserved clonotypes were used to assess repertoire richness. Sourced from immuneACCESS, this table was stored by TCRdb with only in-frame sequences that have V and J called. A share of the clones is absent; for the studies checked, an unresolved V gene accounts for under half, and the remainder has no known explanation. V, J and clone size were drawn from that table, and D and trimming were deduced from the DNA. The sample records some 530,000 clones, 70% to 85% of which are singletons. 12% of the sample lies in the top ten.

Notes on this clone: Its antigen target is currently unknown. No base quality values were provided; no much bigger clone lies one nucleotide off.

The donors were healthy, HIV-negative adults with no recently reported acute infections or vaccinations. Every donor was a Caucasian adult residing in Nashville, Tennessee, USA. In the unsorted samples, 85 million to 100 million PBMCs were counted, and genomic DNA was extracted using the QIAamp DNA Blood Mini kit. Blood was collected by leukapheresis, and PBMCs were isolated by Ficoll-Histopaque density gradient centrifugation and then cryopreserved in liquid nitrogen vapor phase. The germline V gene yields MGHRA for CDR1 and YSYEKL for CDR2. At the junction V is shortened by 1 base and J by 7 bases, with 4 bases in between. Its CDR3 holds 12 amino acids, cysteine through phenylalanine. The entry retains the CDR3 DNA only, 36 bases that are in frame from base 1.

The V and J genes are TRBV4-1 and TRBJ2-2, with the D gene call left open. The receptor comes from a woman in her thirties or forties in good health. Some clones in this sample may be carry-over from other donors' samples. The sequenced sample was PBMCs. The CDR3 reads CASSQVVGELFF. The nucleotides read TGCGCCAGCAGCCAAGTGGTCGGGGAGCTGTTTTTT.